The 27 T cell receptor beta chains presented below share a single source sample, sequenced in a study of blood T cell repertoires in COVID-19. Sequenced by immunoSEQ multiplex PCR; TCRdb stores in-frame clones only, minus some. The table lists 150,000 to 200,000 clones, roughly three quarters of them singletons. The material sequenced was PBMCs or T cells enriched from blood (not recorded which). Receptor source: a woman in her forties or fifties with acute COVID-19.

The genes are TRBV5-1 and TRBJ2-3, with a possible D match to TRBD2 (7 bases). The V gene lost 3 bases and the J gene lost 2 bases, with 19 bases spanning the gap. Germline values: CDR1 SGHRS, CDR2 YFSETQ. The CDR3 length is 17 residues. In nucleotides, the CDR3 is TGCGCCAGCAGCTCCATGGGGGCGGGGGTTGCCACAGATACGCAGTATTTT. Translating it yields CASSSMGAGVATDTQYF. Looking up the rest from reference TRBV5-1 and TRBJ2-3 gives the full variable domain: KAGVTQTPRYLIKTRGQQVTLSCSPISGHRSVSWYQQTPGQGLQFLFEYFSETQRNKGNFPGRFSGRQFSNSRSEMNVSTLELGDSALYLCASSSMGAGVATDTQYFGPGTRLTVL.

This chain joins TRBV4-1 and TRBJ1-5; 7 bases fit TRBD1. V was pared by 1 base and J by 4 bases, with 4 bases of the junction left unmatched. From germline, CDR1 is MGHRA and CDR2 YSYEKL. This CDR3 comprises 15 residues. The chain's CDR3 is CASSQGDSFNQPQHF. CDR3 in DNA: TGCGCCAGCAGCCAAGGGGACAGTTTTAATCAGCCCCAGCATTTT.

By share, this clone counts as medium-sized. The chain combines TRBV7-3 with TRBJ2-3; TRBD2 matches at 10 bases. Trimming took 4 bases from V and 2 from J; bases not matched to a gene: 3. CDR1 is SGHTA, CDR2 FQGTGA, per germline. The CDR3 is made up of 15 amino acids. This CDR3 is CASSWTSGYTDTQYF. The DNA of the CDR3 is TGTGCCAGCAGCTGGACTAGCGGATACACAGATACGCAGTATTTT.

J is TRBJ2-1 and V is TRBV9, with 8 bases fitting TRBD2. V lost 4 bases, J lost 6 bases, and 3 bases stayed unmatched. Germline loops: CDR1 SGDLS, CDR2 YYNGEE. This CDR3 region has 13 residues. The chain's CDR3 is CASSPRGGNEQFF. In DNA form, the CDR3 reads TGTGCCAGCAGCCCCCGGGGGGGCAATGAGCAGTTCTTC.

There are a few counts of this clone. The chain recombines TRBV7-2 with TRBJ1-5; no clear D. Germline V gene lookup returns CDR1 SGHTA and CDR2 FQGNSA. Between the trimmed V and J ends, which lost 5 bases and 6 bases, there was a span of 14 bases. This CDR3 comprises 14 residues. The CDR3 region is CASSPPAAGQPQHF. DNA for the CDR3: TGTGCCAGCAGCCCGCCGGCGGCGGGTCAGCCCCAGCATTTT. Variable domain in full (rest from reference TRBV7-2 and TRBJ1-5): GAGVSQSPSNKVTEKGKDVELRCDPISGHTALYWYRQSLGQGLEFLIYFQGNSAPDKSGLPSDRFSAERTGGSVSTLTIQRTQQEDSAVYLCASSPPAAGQPQHFGDGTRLSIL.

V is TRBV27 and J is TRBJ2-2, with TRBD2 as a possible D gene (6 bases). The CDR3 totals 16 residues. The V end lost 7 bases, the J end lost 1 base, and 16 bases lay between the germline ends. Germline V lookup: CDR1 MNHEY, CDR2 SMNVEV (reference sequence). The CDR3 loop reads CASKISGGENTGELFF. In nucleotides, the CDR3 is TGTGCCAGCAAAATTTCCGGCGGGGAGAACACCGGGGAGCTGTTTTTT.

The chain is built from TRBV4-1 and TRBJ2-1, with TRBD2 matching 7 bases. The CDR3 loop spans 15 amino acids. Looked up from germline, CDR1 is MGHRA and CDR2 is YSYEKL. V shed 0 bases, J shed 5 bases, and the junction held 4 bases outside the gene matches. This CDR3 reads CASSQEGTNNNEQFF. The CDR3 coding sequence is TGCGCCAGCAGCCAAGAGGGGACTAACAACAATGAGCAGTTCTTC.

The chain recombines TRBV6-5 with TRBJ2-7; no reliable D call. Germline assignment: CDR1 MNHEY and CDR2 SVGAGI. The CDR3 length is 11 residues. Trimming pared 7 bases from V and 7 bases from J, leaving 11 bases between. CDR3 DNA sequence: TGTGCCAGCAACTACGGAAAAGAGCAGTACGTC. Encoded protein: CASNYGKEQYV.

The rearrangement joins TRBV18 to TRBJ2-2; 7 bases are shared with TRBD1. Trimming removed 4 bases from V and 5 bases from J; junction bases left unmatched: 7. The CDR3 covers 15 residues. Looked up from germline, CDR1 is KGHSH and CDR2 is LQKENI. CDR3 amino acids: CASSRGQAGTGELFF. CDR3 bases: TGTGCCAGCTCACGAGGACAGGCAGGTACCGGGGAGCTGTTTTTT.

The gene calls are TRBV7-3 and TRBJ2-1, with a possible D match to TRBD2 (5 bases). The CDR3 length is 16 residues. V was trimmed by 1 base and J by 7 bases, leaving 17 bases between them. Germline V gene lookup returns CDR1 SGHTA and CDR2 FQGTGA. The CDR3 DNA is TGTGCCAGCAGCTTAAGGTCCGGTGCGGGTAATAATGAGCAGTTCTTC. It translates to CASSLRSGAGNNEQFF.

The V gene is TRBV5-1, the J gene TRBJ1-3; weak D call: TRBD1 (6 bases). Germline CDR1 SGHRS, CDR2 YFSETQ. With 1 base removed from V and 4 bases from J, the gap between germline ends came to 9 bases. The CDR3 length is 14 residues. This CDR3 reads CASSLTRGGNTIYF. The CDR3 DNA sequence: TGCGCCAGCAGCTTGACCAGGGGCGGAAACACCATATATTTT.

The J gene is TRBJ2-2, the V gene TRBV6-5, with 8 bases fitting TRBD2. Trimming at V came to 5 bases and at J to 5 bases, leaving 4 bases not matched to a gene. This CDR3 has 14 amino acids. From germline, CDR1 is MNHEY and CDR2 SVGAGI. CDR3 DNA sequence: TGTGCCAGCAGTACCTTAGCGGGGACCGGGGAGCTGTTTTTT. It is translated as CASSTLAGTGELFF.

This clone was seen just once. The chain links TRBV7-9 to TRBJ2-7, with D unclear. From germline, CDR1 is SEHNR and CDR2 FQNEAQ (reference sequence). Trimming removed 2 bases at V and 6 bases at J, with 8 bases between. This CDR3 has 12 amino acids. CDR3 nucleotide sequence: TGTGCCAGCAGCTTACACGGTTTCGAGCAGTACGTC. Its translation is CASSLHGFEQYV.

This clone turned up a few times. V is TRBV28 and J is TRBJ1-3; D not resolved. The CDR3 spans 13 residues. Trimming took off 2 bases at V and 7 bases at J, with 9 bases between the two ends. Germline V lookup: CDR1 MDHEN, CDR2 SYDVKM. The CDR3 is CASSLHGGNTIYF. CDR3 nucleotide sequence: TGTGCCAGCAGTTTACACGGAGGCAACACCATATATTTT. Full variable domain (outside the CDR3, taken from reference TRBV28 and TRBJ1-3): DVKVTQSSRYLVKRTGEKVFLECVQDMDHENMFWYRQDPGLGLRLIYFSYDVKMKEKGDIPEGYSVSREKKERFSLILESASTNQTSMYLCASSLHGGNTIYFGEGSWLTVV.

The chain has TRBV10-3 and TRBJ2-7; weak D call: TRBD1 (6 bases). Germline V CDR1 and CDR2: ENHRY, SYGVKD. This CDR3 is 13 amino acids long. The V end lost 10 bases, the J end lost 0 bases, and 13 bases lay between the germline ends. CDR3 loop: CATAGDSSYEQYV. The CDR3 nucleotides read TGTGCCACGGCAGGGGATTCCTCCTACGAGCAGTACGTC.

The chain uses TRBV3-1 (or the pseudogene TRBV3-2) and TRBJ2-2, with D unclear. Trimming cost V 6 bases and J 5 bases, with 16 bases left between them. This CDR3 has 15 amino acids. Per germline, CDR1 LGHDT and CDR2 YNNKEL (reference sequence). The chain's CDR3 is CASRETEHGTGELFF. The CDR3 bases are TGTGCCAGCAGAGAAACAGAACATGGAACCGGGGAGCTGTTTTTT.

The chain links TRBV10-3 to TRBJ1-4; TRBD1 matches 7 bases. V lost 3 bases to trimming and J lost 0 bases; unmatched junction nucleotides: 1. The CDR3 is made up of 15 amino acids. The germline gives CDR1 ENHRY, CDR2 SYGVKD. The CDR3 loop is CAISEGGSTNEKLFF. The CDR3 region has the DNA TGTGCCATCAGTGAAGGGGGCTCAACTAATGAAAAACTGTTTTTT.

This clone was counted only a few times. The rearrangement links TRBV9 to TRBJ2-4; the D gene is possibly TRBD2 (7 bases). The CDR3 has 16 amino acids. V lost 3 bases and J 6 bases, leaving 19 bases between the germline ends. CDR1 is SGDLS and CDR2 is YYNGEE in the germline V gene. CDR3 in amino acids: CASSAGGGAYANIQYF. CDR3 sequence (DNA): TGTGCCAGCAGCGCCGGAGGGGGGGCGTACGCAAACATTCAGTACTTC.

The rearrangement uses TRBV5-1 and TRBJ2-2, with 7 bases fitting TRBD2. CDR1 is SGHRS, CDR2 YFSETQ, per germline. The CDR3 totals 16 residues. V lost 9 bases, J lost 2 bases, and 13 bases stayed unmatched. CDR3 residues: CATKPFAGDNTGELFF. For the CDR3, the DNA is TGCGCCACTAAACCGTTTGCGGGGGATAACACCGGGGAGCTGTTTTTT.

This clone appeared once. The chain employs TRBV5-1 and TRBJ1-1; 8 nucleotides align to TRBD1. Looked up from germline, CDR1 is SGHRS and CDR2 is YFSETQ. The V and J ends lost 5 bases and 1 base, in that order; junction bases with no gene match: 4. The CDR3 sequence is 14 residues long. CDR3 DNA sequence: TGCGCCAGCAGGCGACAGGGGACGAACACTGAAGCTTTCTTT. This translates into CASRRQGTNTEAFF.

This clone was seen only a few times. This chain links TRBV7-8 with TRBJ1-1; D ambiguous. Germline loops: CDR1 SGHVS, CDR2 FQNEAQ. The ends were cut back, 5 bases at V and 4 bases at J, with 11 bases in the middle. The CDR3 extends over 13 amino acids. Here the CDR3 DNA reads TGTGCCAGCAGCCGATCAGTTTCCACTGAAGCTTTCTTT. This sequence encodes CASSRSVSTEAFF.

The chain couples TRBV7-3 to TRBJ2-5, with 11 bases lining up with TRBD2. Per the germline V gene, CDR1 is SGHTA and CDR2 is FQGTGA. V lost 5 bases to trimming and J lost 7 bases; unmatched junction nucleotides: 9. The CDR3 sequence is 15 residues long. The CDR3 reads CASSPTALAGGTQYF. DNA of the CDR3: TGTGCCAGCAGCCCCACCGCCCTAGCGGGGGGGACCCAGTACTTC.

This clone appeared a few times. Here the CDR3 DNA reads TGTGCCAGTAGTAGATCAGGCGGGAGGTGGAGCACTGAAGCTTTCTTT. It specifies CASSRSGGRWSTEAFF. V usage is TRBV19 and J usage is TRBJ1-1; no firm D call. Germline CDR1 is LNHDA and CDR2 is SQIVND (reference sequence). The V end lost 4 bases, the J end lost 4 bases, and 19 bases lay between the germline ends. There are 16 residues in the CDR3. The full variable domain, completed using reference TRBV19 and TRBJ1-1, is DGGITQSPKYLFRKEGQNVTLSCEQNLNHDAMYWYRQDPGQGLRLIYYSQIVNDFQKGDIAEGYSVSREKKESFPLTVTSAQKNPTAFYLCASSRSGGRWSTEAFFGQGTRLTVV.

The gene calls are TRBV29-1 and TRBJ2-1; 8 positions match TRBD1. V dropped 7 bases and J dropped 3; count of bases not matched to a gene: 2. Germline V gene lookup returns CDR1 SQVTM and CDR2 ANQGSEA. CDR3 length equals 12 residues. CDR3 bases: TGCAGCGCGGACAGGGACTACAATGAGCAGTTCTTC. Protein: CSADRDYNEQFF.

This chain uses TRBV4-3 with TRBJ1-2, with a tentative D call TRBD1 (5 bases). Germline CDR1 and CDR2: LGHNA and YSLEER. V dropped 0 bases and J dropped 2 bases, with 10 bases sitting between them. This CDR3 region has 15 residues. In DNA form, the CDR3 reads TGCGCCAGCAGCCAAGATCTTGCAGGGAACTATGGCTACACCTTC. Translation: CASSQDLAGNYGYTF.

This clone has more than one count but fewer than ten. CDR3 amino acids: CASSLIDKVSTEAFF. CDR3 in DNA: TGTGCCAGCAGTTTAATCGACAAGGTGAGCACTGAAGCTTTCTTT. The V gene is TRBV28, the J gene TRBJ1-1; D gene unclear. Germline CDR1 reads MDHEN; CDR2 reads SYDVKM. This CDR3 has 15 residues. Deletions cut 2 bases from V and 4 bases from J, with 14 bases between.

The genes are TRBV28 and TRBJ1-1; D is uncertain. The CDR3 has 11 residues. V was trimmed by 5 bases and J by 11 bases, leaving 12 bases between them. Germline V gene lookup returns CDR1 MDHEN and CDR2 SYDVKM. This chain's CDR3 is CASSATGMAFF. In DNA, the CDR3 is TGTGCCAGCAGTGCGACGGGAATGGCTTTCTTT.